The sequence of this T cell receptor beta chain was determined in a study of cytomegalovirus exposure and HLA in healthy donors. Separate from the 666-subject first cohort, the roughly 130-subject validation cohort was the one that the donors belonged to. Trimming stripped 2 bases from V and 2 bases from J, with 10 bases between. The CDR3 is 16 amino acids. The germline V gene has CDR1 MGHRA and CDR2 YSYEKL. The data were produced by immunoSEQ multiplex PCR, yet TCRdb's version contains in-frame clones alone and is incomplete. The data hold around 350,000 clones, with 75% to 90% observed a single time.

This receptor was taken from a young woman in good health and CMV-seronegative. The sample consisted of PBMCs. This rearrangement joins TRBV4-1 to TRBJ2-6; D is unresolved. Written as DNA, the CDR3 is TGCGCCAGCAGCCAAACCCAGGATCCTGGGGCCAACGTCCTGACTTTC. This sequence encodes CASSQTQDPGANVLTF.